This T cell receptor (beta chain) stems from a study of cytotoxic CD8 clonotypes in ibrutinib-treated CLL. Study-wide points: Age-matched healthy donor levels were exceeded by baseline clonality, which tracked circulating CD8+ T-cell counts.

Concerning this clone: Its target is unknown.

The data were produced by immunoSEQ multiplex PCR, yet TCRdb's version contains in-frame clones alone and is incomplete. The sample lists some 50,000 clones; about three fifths were seen once. Trimming removed 4 bases from V and 1 base from J, with 7 bases in between. Germline loops: CDR1 SQVTM, CDR2 ANQGSEA. This CDR3 comprises 12 residues. Sequencing used PBMCs, obtained after 24 months of ibrutinib treatment. This sequence joins TRBV29-1 and TRBJ1-1; D not certain. The clonotype was recovered from a human donor with chronic lymphocytic leukemia. CDR3: CSVAERNTEAFF. CDR3 sequence (DNA): TGCAGCGTTGCGGAGAGGAACACTGAAGCTTTCTTT.